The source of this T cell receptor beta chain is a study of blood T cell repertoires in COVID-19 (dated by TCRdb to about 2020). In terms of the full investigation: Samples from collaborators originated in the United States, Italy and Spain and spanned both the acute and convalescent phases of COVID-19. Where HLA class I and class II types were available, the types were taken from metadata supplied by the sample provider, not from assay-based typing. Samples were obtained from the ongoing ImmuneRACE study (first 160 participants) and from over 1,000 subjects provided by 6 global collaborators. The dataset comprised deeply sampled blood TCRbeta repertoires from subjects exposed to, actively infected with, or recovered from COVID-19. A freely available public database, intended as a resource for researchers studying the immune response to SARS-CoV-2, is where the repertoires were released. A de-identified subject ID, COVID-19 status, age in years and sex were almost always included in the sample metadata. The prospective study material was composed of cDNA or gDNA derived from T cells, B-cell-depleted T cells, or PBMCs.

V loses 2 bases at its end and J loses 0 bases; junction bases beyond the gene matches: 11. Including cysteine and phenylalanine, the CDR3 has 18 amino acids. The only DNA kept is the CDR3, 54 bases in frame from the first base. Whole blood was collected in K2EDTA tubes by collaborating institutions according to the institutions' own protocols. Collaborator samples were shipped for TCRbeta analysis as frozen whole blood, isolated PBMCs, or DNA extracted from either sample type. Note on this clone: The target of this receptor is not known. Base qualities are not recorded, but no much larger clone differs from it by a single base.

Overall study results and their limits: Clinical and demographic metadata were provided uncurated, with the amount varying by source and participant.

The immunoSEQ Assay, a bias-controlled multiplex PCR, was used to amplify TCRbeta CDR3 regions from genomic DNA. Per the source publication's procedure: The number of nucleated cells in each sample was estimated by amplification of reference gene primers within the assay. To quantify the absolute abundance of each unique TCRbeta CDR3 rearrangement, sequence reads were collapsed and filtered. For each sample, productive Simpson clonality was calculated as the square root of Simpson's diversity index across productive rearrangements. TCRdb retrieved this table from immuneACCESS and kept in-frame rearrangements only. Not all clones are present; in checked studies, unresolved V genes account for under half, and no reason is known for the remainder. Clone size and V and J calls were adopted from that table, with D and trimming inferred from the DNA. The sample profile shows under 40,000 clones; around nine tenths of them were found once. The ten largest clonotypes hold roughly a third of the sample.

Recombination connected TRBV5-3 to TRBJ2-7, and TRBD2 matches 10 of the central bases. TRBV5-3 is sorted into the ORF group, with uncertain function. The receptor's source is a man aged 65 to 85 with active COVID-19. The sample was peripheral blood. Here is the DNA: TGTGCCAGAAGCTTCTTGGGACTAGCGAGAGAAAGCTCCTACGAGCAGTACTTC. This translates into CARSFLGLARESSYEQYF.